This passage covers 6 T cell receptor beta chains from one sample sequenced in a study of pediatric ulcerative colitis. During colonoscopy, one to two rectal pinch biopsies were collected. TCRdb's copy holds only in-frame clones and misses some; the assay was immunoSEQ multiplex PCR. The sample consists of about 36,000 clones, less than 80% of them appearing once. Material for sequencing was gut tissue. These receptors originate from a boy younger than 18 with moderate ulcerative colitis.

V and J are TRBV7-9 and TRBJ2-3; 7 positions match TRBD2. Germline assignment: CDR1 SEHNR and CDR2 FQNEAQ (reference sequence). CDR3 length: 15 amino acids. After removal of 5 bases from V and 4 bases from J, the junction contained 9 bases not matched to a gene. CDR3 DNA sequence: TGTGCCAGCAGCCCCCTAGCGGTTCTCCCAGATACGCAGTATTTT. This codes for CASSPLAVLPDTQYF.

The rearrangement joins TRBV29-1 to TRBJ1-2; 7 nucleotides match TRBD1. The CDR3 runs 12 residues. Unmatched junction bases numbered 0, after V lost 3 bases and J lost 2 bases. CDR1 SQVTM and CDR2 ANQGSEA come from the germline V gene. CDR3 in DNA: TGCAGCGTTGACAGGGGGAACTATGGCTACACCTTC. Protein sequence: CSVDRGNYGYTF.

The chain uses TRBV5-6 and TRBJ2-5; a possible D gene is TRBD2 (6 bases). CDR1 SGHDT and CDR2 YYEEEE come from the germline V gene. This CDR3 spans 14 amino acids. The V and J ends lost 0 bases and 5 bases respectively, with 11 bases between them. CDR3 protein: CASSLGPAGETQYF. CDR3 sequence (DNA): TGTGCCAGCAGCTTGGGGCCCGCGGGGGAGACCCAGTACTTC.

This chain links TRBV7-9 with TRBJ2-1; D gene unclear. CDR1 is SEHNR and CDR2 is FQNEAQ in the germline V gene (reference sequence). The CDR3 consists of 11 residues. Trimming took 5 bases from V and 12 from J, leaving 11 bases between them. The CDR3 region has the DNA TGTGCCAGCAGCCCCTCCCGGGTGCAGTTCTTC. Protein: CASSPSRVQFF.

This rearrangement joins TRBV6-5 to TRBJ2-3; D remains unclear. The V end lost 5 bases, the J end lost 0 bases, and 3 bases lay between the germline ends. Germline loops: CDR1 MNHEY, CDR2 SVGAGI. The CDR3 length is 12 residues. The DNA of the CDR3 is TGTGCCAGCAGTGATAGCACAGATACGCAGTATTTT. Translated: CASSDSTDTQYF.

V is TRBV4-3 and J is TRBJ1-2, with D uncertain. The ends were cut back, 0 bases at V and 8 bases at J, with 10 bases in the middle. Germline assignment: CDR1 LGHNA and CDR2 YSLEER. This CDR3 comprises 13 residues. CDR3 loop: CASSQDRVLGYTF. The CDR3, as DNA: TGCGCCAGCAGCCAAGATCGTGTCCTAGGCTACACCTTC.